The present TCR beta chain was sequenced within a study of cytomegalovirus exposure and HLA in healthy donors (dated by TCRdb to the late 2010s). For context, the study as a whole: According to an earlier analysis of 450 to 650 of the donors, roughly 180 million T cells yielded roughly 110 million unique TCR beta sequences and 276 Gb of sequence data. An early release covering roughly 600 HLA-typed donors comprised approximately 300 gigabases of sequencing data and around 80 million unique TCR sequences. The number of donors typed differed by locus, with 629-630 for A, B, C, DRB1 and DQB1, roughly 520 for DQA1, approximately 580 for DPA1, and some 440 for DPB1. In addition to the first cohort of approximately 670 subjects, a separate validation cohort of over 90 different subjects was used. High-throughput TCR immunosequencing, statistical association of individual TCRs with disease status, and machine learning were combined to predict cytomegalovirus infection status. On average, about 240,000 unique TCR beta nucleotide sequences were sequenced per donor among some 420 genotyped donors of the cohort, with around 19% of those sequences being non-productive. The study aimed to test whether cataloging public T cell receptors could reveal signatures of past pathogen exposure. Using immunosequencing, the study profiled T cell repertoires from some 670 subjects and related those repertoires to cytomegalovirus serostatus. The genetic ancestry cluster associated with self-reported Caucasian donors included roughly four fifths of the roughly 390 genotyped donors. Class I and class II HLA loci were covered by the typing at four-digit resolution. Every repertoire in the discovery cohort had been generated on one and the same sequencing platform. In a later analysis, previously published TCR beta repertoires from 666 donors were re-analyzed and high-resolution HLA genotyping was added so that TCR occurrence patterns could be studied. In an earlier analysis of 500 to 650 of the donors, high-throughput TCR beta sequencing was used to judge whether each TCR beta V gene segment behaved as functional or pseudogenic. In a later genetic analysis, genome-wide SNP genotypes for about three fifths of the roughly 670 donors were used, and that subset was treated as a discovery cohort. Four to six DR-DQ haplotypes were handled as single units for association and clustering, since linkage in the cohort was strong. Donor age, sex, ethnicity and CMV serostatus were compiled alongside the repertoire data. Rather than drawing on any new phenotypic data, the later analysis identified candidate immune exposures from TCR beta sequences and the way those sequences occurred across donors.

Beyond this particular receptor, the publication reports: CMV serostatus was the only immune exposure information available for the cohort. Because HLA typing was unavailable for some donors at each locus, only the typed subset was used in association tests. According to a later analysis, TCR association rates differed among HLA loci, with DRB1 alleles showing the most associated TCRs and HLA-C alleles showing the fewest. A further reported finding was that TCR beta sequences accurately predicted the HLA-A and HLA-B alleles for most subjects in the first cohort. Most TCR sequences were seen in very few donors, while some public TCRs were found in many individuals. In vitro tests confirmed that a few of the cytomegalovirus-associated TCR beta chains recognize cytomegalovirus antigens. V-gene and J-gene trimming of TCR beta chains was associated with a missense DCLRE1C variant in a later genetic analysis, and the association was replicated in an independent cohort. According to a later analysis, parvovirus B19, influenza, CMV and Epstein-Barr virus appeared linked to several top co-occurrence clusters. A cluster of highly shared sequence variants was judged likely to represent a technical artifact of the sequencing pipeline. In a later analysis, HLA-associated TCR beta chains showed more clonal expansion and lower generation probabilities than non-associated chains that were equally common. A later genetic analysis reported fewer N-insertions in productive TCRs among donors in an Asian-associated ancestry cluster than the approximately 700-donor mean. Correlated functional status among segregating V segments might be attributable to linkage disequilibrium, but an unknown experimental factor could not be ruled out. When HLA alleles, especially DR and DQ, strongly co-occurred, TCR associations were difficult to assign to individual alleles. Some IMGT-functional V segments, including TRBV6-2 and TRBV6-3, could not be distinguished by the 87-base-pair reads and were therefore excluded. Only TCR beta chains were sequenced in this cohort, and the absence of alpha or paired-chain data limited detectable features. Seventeen rarely observed V segments, including chromosome 9 orphons, were excluded from the earlier analysis of approximately 500 of the donors because counts were too low. Roughly uniform sequencing depth across donors was assumed in presence/absence analyses, although this assumption may not hold. At a false discovery rate of 0.05, a later analysis linked 16,951 TCR beta sequences to specific HLA alleles. The authors suggested that the approach could potentially be generalized to other disease states and immunological phenotypes. The classifier was reported to diagnose cytomegalovirus status with high specificity and sensitivity in both the original and validation cohorts. The study gave a list of around 170 TCR beta chains associated with cytomegalovirus. In an earlier analysis of about 600 of the donors, most TCR beta V segments appeared in productive rearrangements about 87% or about 30% of the time, broadly matching IMGT annotations. In a later analysis, most CMV-associated TCR beta chains were found to appear HLA-restricted, with HLA associations seemingly driven largely by CMV exposure.

Note on this clone: The antigen this receptor binds is unknown. Per-nucleotide qualities are absent, and no much larger clonotype sits a single base away.

Preparation of the library involved the immunoSEQ multiplex PCR assay. For the multiplex PCR, a mixture combining 60 forward primers for TCR Vbeta segments and 13 reverse primers for TCR Jbeta segments was used. A multiplex PCR assay on genomic DNA amplified the CDR3 region of rearranged TCR beta genes. The Illumina HiSeq System was used to sequence the amplified TCR beta libraries as 87-base-pair reads. As for the authors' bioinformatics: A later analysis tallied tens of millions of unique TCR beta chains across the 666 repertoires, and some 10 million of those chains were shared by two or more donors. Raw reads were error-corrected and collapsed into unique sequences by a nearest-neighbor algorithm in which closely related sequences were merged to remove PCR and sequencing errors. CDR3 sequences were aligned to IMGT reference sequences to assign V, D and J gene segments. For a sequence to be retained, at least a six-nucleotide match to both a V gene segment and a J gene segment was required. Rearrangements were called productive when the CDR3 lacked stop codons and stayed in frame with V and J; all others were non-productive. Following IMGT convention, CDR3 was defined as the stretch from the second conserved V-encoded cysteine up to the conserved J-encoded phenylalanine. In an earlier analysis of just under 600 of the donors, sequences lacking an unambiguous match to a single V gene segment were excluded. In an earlier analysis of 587 of the donors, a V segment was called functional when productive rearrangements were above 56.7%, and segregating when the standard deviation between donors exceeded 5%. A statistical classification framework was built for diagnosing cytomegalovirus status from the catalog of TCR beta chain sequences. In a later analysis, TCR nucleotide sequences were compared against IMGT/GENE-DB human TR gene sequences so that V and J genes could be assigned. In a later analysis, CDR3 sequences and most-parsimonious VDJ recombination scenarios were assigned using the TCRdist pipeline. In a later analysis, each TCR beta chain was defined by its CDR3 amino acid sequence together with its V-gene family, and reads without a unique V-gene family were excluded. As a way to deal with suspected cross-contamination and a sequencing artifact, a later analysis dropped hundreds of nucleotide sequences that were highly shared and had low generation probability. A later analysis calculated a clonal expansion index for each public chain from normalized within-repertoire ranks of inferred template counts. Generation probabilities in a later analysis came from a VDJ recombination model fitted to out-of-frame rearrangements, and those results were checked against IGoR. Hypergeometric tests were used in a later analysis to score TCR-TCR, TCR-HLA and TCR-CMV co-occurrence, with a repertoire-size bias correction applied to the TCR pairs. In a later analysis, false discovery rates were estimated by permuting HLA or CMV assignments 20 times. In a later analysis, co-occurring TCRs were grouped using DBSCAN, with TCRdist sequence similarity added in when clustering inside HLA-allele-positive subsets. For co-occurrence clustering, repertoires with fewer than 30,000 or more than 120,000 public chains were excluded, along with four or five repertoires with anomalous nucleotide sharing. TCRdb retrieved this table from immuneACCESS and kept in-frame rearrangements only. Not all clones are present; in checked studies, unresolved V genes account for under half, and no reason is known for the remainder. V, J and clone size are those of that table, while D and trimming were read from the DNA. The sample profile shows under 200,000 clones; 70% to 80% of them were found once. About 2.2% of the sample is in the top ten clones.

The V and J ends are trimmed by 5 bases and 6 bases, leaving 17 bases between them. The germline V gene gives CDR1 as MDHEN and CDR2 as SYDVKM. The CDR3 spans 14 residues, from the cysteine through the phenylalanine. Only the CDR3 region is kept as DNA, spanning 42 bases read in frame from base 1. In total, more than 500 healthy bone marrow donors made up the cohort. All cohort members were sampled while nominally healthy, although unrecorded immune exposures were likely present. The donor tested CMV seronegative and was one of the 352 seronegative cohort members. A peripheral blood sample was collected from each donor, and TCR beta sequencing was performed on peripheral blood mononuclear cells. Genomic DNA was extracted from the blood cell samples with the Qiagen DNeasy Blood Extraction Kit.

The chain uses TRBV28 and TRBJ2-7; TRBD2 is a possible D gene, resting on 6 matching bases. The specimen sequenced was PBMCs. The clonotype originates from a woman in her forties or fifties in good health and CMV-seronegative. The sequence in DNA is TGTGCCAGCAGTGAGGGACTGATGGGCTCCGAGCAGTACTTC. Translated, it reads CASSEGLMGSEQYF.